In this sample, the clone carrying this T cell receptor (beta chain) turned up once. Clones were sequenced by immunoSEQ multiplex PCR, and TCRdb holds only the in-frame ones, with some missing. The table has under 200,000 clones, about nine tenths seen once. This sample was taken from a study of blood T cell repertoires in COVID-19. About the study: T cells, B-cell-depleted T cells, or PBMCs supplied cDNA or gDNA.

The CDR3 has 17 residues. Trimming at V came to 5 bases and at J to 1 base, leaving 9 bases not matched to a gene. Germline CDR1 SEHNR, CDR2 FQNEAQ (reference sequence). The specimen was peripheral blood. This receptor was taken from a man younger than 30 with active or convalescent COVID-19. The chain couples TRBV7-9 to TRBJ1-1, with 11 bases matching TRBD1. CDR3 DNA: TGTGCCAGCAGCCCAGGACAGGGGGCGAGGGAGAACACTGAAGCTTTCTTT. Amino acid sequence: CASSPGQGARENTEAFF. Drawing the rest from reference TRBV7-9 and TRBJ1-1, the complete variable domain is DTGVSQNPRHKITKRGQNVTFRCDPISEHNRLYWYRQTLGQGPEFLTYFQNEAQLEKSRLLSDRFSAERPKGSFSTLEIQRTEQGDSAMYLCASSPGQGARENTEAFFGQGTRLTVV.